The clone carrying this TCR beta chain was seen a single time. The antigen remains unidentified. V lost 7 bases, J lost 5 bases, and 12 bases lay in between. This CDR3 spans 13 amino acids. The germline gives CDR1 MDHEN, CDR2 SYDVKM. The data belong to a study of shared clonotypes between healthy human individuals. Findings and caveats of the study: The study generally estimated greater richness for naive than memory subsets.

The donors, healthy adults who were HIV-negative, had experienced no recent acute infections or vaccinations. Adult Caucasians living in Nashville, Tennessee made up all of the donors. Profiling relied on immunoSEQ multiplex PCR, and the TCRdb table lists in-frame clones only, not all of them. The sample holds roughly 1.4 million clones, around 98.5% seen once. The rearrangement joins TRBV28 to TRBJ2-1; D is perhaps TRBD2 (6 bases). This receptor was taken from a man aged 25-40 years in good health. The sequenced sample consisted of naive CD4+ T cells sorted from blood. The subset is: CD45RA+ positively selected. This CDR3 reads CASTSGGNNEQFF. The DNA for the CDR3 is TGTGCCAGCACCTCGGGCGGGAACAATGAGCAGTTCTTC.